These T cell receptor beta chains were read from a single sample in a study of T cells expressing NK-cell markers. One entry per CDR3 protein, without DNA, is what TCRdb gives after re-calling the 5' RACE reads. The sample has about 400,000 distinct CDR3 sequences, and its top ten clones hold around 11%. Material: blood T cells: a sorted CD56 or NKG2C T cell subset, CD4+ or CD8+ T cells, or bulk PBMC T cells (not recorded which). These receptors all come from a woman aged 45-59 years in good health. The CDR3 runs from the conserved cysteine through the conserved F or W.

V: TRBV10-3; J: TRBJ2-2; CDR3: CATARGQGVNGELFF
V: TRBV5-1; J: TRBJ1-2; CDR3: CASSLVGYVDDGYTF
V: TRBV14; J: TRBJ2-3; CDR3: CASSQEFRDSRADTQYF
V: TRBV24-1; J: TRBJ1-5; CDR3: CATSPTGGPNQPQHF
V: TRBV29-1; J: TRBJ2-7; CDR3: CSATKTGYKEQYF
V: TRBV9; J: TRBJ1-6; CDR3: CASSVGGINSPLHF
V: TRBV5-1; J: TRBJ2-2; CDR3: CASRVQNTGELFF
V: TRBV27; J: TRBJ1-1; CDR3: CASSAGRTEAFF
V: TRBV29-1; J: TRBJ2-1; CDR3: CSVGRSSYNEQFF
V: TRBV11-2; J: TRBJ2-5; CDR3: CASSLEGLADRQETQYF
V: TRBV6-1; J: TRBJ2-2; CDR3: CASRIEPGQHTGELFF
V: TRBV20-1; J: TRBJ1-6; CDR3: CSARGTGQVVNSPLHF